These 23 T cell receptor beta chains were sequenced from one sample in a study of blood T cell repertoires in COVID-19. Assay: immunoSEQ multiplex PCR; the TCRdb copy retains only in-frame clones and omits some. The table has around 380,000 clones, around 87% seen once; the top ten hold 1% to 1.5%. Material for sequencing was PBMCs or T cells enriched from blood (not recorded which). The receptors originated from a young man who had recovered from COVID-19.

CDR3 DNA: TGTGCCAGTAGTCCGGGACAGGGAACTGAAGCTTTCTTT. Translation: CASSPGQGTEAFF. The chain has TRBV19 and TRBJ1-1; 9 bases map to TRBD1. The CDR3 contains 13 residues. Germline loops: CDR1 LNHDA, CDR2 SQIVND (reference sequence). V was clipped by 5 bases and J by 5 bases; unmatched bases: 3.

V is TRBV7-8 and J is TRBJ2-6; 9 bases agree with TRBD1. Trimming cost V 1 base and J 1 base; bases outside gene matches: 5. The CDR3 loop spans 18 amino acids. Germline CDR1 reads SGHVS; CDR2 reads FQNEAQ. In nucleotides, the CDR3 is TGTGCCAGCAGCTTAGGGGGACAGGGTTTGTCTGGGGCCAACGTCCTGACTTTC. It yields the protein CASSLGGQGLSGANVLTF.

CDR3 bases: TGTGCCAGCAGTCCCTGGACAGGGAGGGGCACTGAAGCTTTCTTT. It encodes CASSPWTGRGTEAFF. The V and J genes are TRBV27 and TRBJ1-1, with 8 bases lining up with TRBD1. V trimming: 5 bases; J trimming: 4 bases; junction bases outside the gene matches: 9. There are 15 residues in the CDR3. From germline, CDR1 is MNHEY and CDR2 SMNVEV (reference sequence).

The chain carries TRBV10-1 and TRBJ2-1, with TRBD1 identical over 9 bases. The CDR3 runs 13 residues. V lost 6 bases and J lost 9; bases outside the gene matches: 6. From germline, CDR1 is WNHNN and CDR2 SYGVQD (reference sequence). As DNA, the CDR3 is TGCGCCAGCAGCAGGGGACAGGGTGTTGAGCAGTTCTTC. The encoded protein is CASSRGQGVEQFF.

The chain has TRBV20-1 and TRBJ1-1; D gene ambiguous. Per the germline V gene, CDR1 is DFQATT and CDR2 is SNEGSKA (reference sequence). The length of the CDR3 is 11 residues. V was cut by 7 bases and J by 4 bases, with 10 bases left in between. The chain's CDR3 is CSGGVGTEAFF. Here the CDR3 DNA reads TGCAGTGGAGGTGTGGGCACTGAAGCTTTCTTT.

The rearrangement links TRBV11-1 to TRBJ1-2; TRBD1 might be the D (6 bases). The V gene lost 3 bases and the J gene lost 6 bases, with 11 bases spanning the gap. Germline V lookup: CDR1 SGHAT, CDR2 FQDESV (reference sequence). This CDR3 region has 13 residues. The CDR3 DNA is TGTGCCAGCAGCTTGGGACAAGTCGATGGCTACACCTTC. It is translated as CASSLGQVDGYTF.

For the CDR3, the DNA is TGCGCCAGCAGCCAAGCGGGACAGGGATGGGACCCGTATGGCTACACCTTC. Its translation is CASSQAGQGWDPYGYTF. The chain has TRBV4-1 and TRBJ1-2, with 9 positions matching TRBD1. Germline V gives CDR1 MGHRA, CDR2 YSYEKL. This CDR3 has 17 amino acids. V lost 1 base to trimming and J lost 5 bases; unmatched junction nucleotides: 11.

The chain couples TRBV2 to TRBJ2-2; D ambiguous. The CDR3 spans 15 residues. CDR1 and CDR2 (germline): SNHLY, FYNNEI. The ends were cut back, 4 bases at V and 8 bases at J, with 17 bases in the middle. CDR3 coding DNA: TGTGCCAGCAGTGCTCCCTCTCTCTCGGGTGGGGAGCTGTTTTTT. Translation: CASSAPSLSGGELFF.

V is TRBV6-1 and J is TRBJ1-5; D is unclear. CDR3 size: 20 residues. The germline V gene encodes CDR1 MNHNS and CDR2 SASEGT. V was shortened by 1 base and J by 0 bases, with 22 bases between the two germline ends. This CDR3 reads CASSEEEGVVQWYSNQPQHF. The CDR3 nucleotides read TGTGCCAGCAGTGAAGAGGAGGGAGTGGTCCAGTGGTATAGCAATCAGCCCCAGCATTTT.

V gene TRBV10-1 combines with J gene TRBJ1-5; no clear D gene. V was shortened by 3 bases and J by 0 bases, with 6 bases between the two germline ends. The CDR3 totals 14 residues. In germline, CDR1 is WNHNN, CDR2 SYGVQD (reference sequence). DNA for the CDR3: TGCGCCAGCAGTGAATCGAGTAGCAATCAGCCCCAGCATTTT. Amino acid sequence: CASSESSSNQPQHF.

This clone has just one count. The CDR3 DNA is TGTGCCAGCAGCTCCCTAGGGACAGGGGGCTCTGGCTACACCTTC. Its protein is CASSSLGTGGSGYTF. The chain employs TRBV5-6 and TRBJ1-2, with 12 positions matching TRBD1. In germline, CDR1 is SGHDT, CDR2 YYEEEE. Losses at the gene ends were 3 bases for V and 7 bases for J; bases not matched to a gene: 7. The CDR3 has 15 amino acids.

The chain is built from TRBV9 and TRBJ2-3, with D possibly being TRBD1 (6 bases). V was clipped by 0 bases and J by 4 bases, with 12 bases between them. The CDR3 contains 15 residues. Germline CDR1 reads SGDLS; CDR2 reads YYNGEE. CDR3 sequence reads: CASSVGGGWADTQYF. DNA for the CDR3: TGTGCCAGCAGCGTAGGTGGGGGCTGGGCAGATACGCAGTATTTT.

This clone was found once. CDR3 DNA: TGTGCCACCTCAGGGGGCCTTTTTCAGCCCCAGCATTTT. Protein product: CATSGGLFQPQHF. The chain has TRBV15 and TRBJ1-5, with 8 nucleotides matching TRBD1. Trimming took 8 bases from V and 6 from J; bases not matched to a gene: 6. Germline V gene lookup returns CDR1 LNHNV and CDR2 YYDKDF (reference sequence). The CDR3 totals 13 residues.

The chain links TRBV5-6 to TRBJ1-4, with D possibly being TRBD1 (5 bases). Trimming took off 2 bases at V and 3 bases at J, with 11 bases between the two ends. The CDR3 runs to 15 residues. Germline CDR1 SGHDT, CDR2 YYEEEE. For the CDR3, the DNA is TGTGCCAGCAGCTTCCCCGACAGTTCTAATGAAAAACTGTTTTTT. Amino acid sequence: CASSFPDSSNEKLFF. The entire variable domain, with the rest obtained from reference TRBV5-6 and TRBJ1-4, is as follows: DAGVTQSPTHLIKTRGQQVTLRCSPKSGHDTVSWYQQALGQGPQFIFQYYEEEERQRGNFPDRFSGHQFPNYSSELNVNALLLGDSALYLCASSFPDSSNEKLFFGSGTQLSVL.

The chain carries TRBV5-4 and TRBJ2-5, with 13 bases fitting TRBD2. The CDR3 length is 17 residues. In germline, CDR1 is SGHNT, CDR2 YYREEE (reference sequence). Unmatched junction bases numbered 10, after V lost 3 bases and J lost 5 bases. For the CDR3, the DNA is TGTGCCAGCAGCTCTACTAGCGGGGGGGCCCCACCGGAGACCCAGTACTTC. It specifies CASSSTSGGAPPETQYF.

The V and J genes are TRBV6-2 or TRBV6-3 and TRBJ2-5, with 8 nucleotides matching TRBD1. This CDR3 region has 14 residues. After removal of 2 bases from V and 4 bases from J, the junction contained 3 bases not matched to a gene. Per the germline V gene, CDR1 is MNHEY and CDR2 is SVGEGT. The CDR3 region has the DNA TGTGCCAGCAGTTACGCAGGGGGCTCAGAGACCCAGTACTTC. It encodes CASSYAGGSETQYF.

The chain combines TRBV5-1 with TRBJ1-1, with D uncertain. Trimming removed 0 bases at V and 3 bases at J, with 9 bases between. Germline V gene sequence: CDR1 SGHRS, CDR2 YFSETQ. The CDR3 totals 14 residues. Here the CDR3 DNA reads TGCGCCAGCAGCTTGGTTGGTGCAGACACTGAAGCTTTCTTT. This sequence encodes CASSLVGADTEAFF.

This sequence joins TRBV27 and TRBJ1-6; 11 bases agree with TRBD1. The length of the CDR3 is 16 residues. Germline V gives CDR1 MNHEY, CDR2 SMNVEV (reference sequence). V shed 5 bases and J 9 bases; nucleotides not matched to a gene: 9. The CDR3 coding sequence is TGTGCCAGCAGTCCTCCCGGACAGGGGGCCGGTTCACCCCTCCACTTT. Amino acids: CASSPPGQGAGSPLHF.

The chain recombines TRBV27 with TRBJ2-7, with D unresolved. Germline assignment: CDR1 MNHEY and CDR2 SMNVEV (reference sequence). The CDR3 is made up of 11 amino acids. V was pared by 4 bases and J by 9 bases, with 10 bases between. CDR3 in DNA: TGTGCCAGCAGTTCTCCTCCGGGGCAGTACTTC. Amino acid sequence: CASSSPPGQYF.

The chain recombines TRBV7-9 with TRBJ2-1; 8 nucleotides match TRBD1. Trimming cost V 5 bases and J 3 bases; bases outside gene matches: 9. The CDR3 sequence is 16 residues long. Germline CDR1 SEHNR, CDR2 FQNEAQ (reference sequence). The CDR3 here is CASSTNQGANYNEQFF. CDR3 bases: TGTGCCAGCAGCACGAATCAGGGGGCGAACTACAATGAGCAGTTCTTC.

The rearrangement links TRBV21-1 to TRBJ1-4. TRBV21-1 is recorded as a pseudogene. This CDR3 region has 15 residues. Written as DNA, the CDR3 is TGTGCCAGCAGCCCTACCCAGAGGGCGGGAGAAAAACTGTTTTTT. The encoded protein is CASSPTQRAGEKLFF.

This clone has only a few counts. The chain links TRBV19 to TRBJ1-4; 8 nucleotides match TRBD1. In germline, CDR1 is LNHDA, CDR2 SQIVND (reference sequence). The CDR3 totals 14 residues. V shed 8 bases, J shed 8 bases, and the junction held 10 bases outside the gene matches. CDR3 DNA sequence: TGTGCCAGTGGTGACAGGGGTTTAGGAGAAAAACTGTTTTTT. It encodes CASGDRGLGEKLFF.

CDR3 protein: CASGVGASYEQYF. The CDR3 DNA reads TGTGCTAGCGGAGTGGGGGCCTCATACGAGCAGTACTTC. V is TRBV12-5 and J is TRBJ2-7; perhaps TRBD1 as D (6 bases). The CDR3 is 13 amino acids. V gave up 9 bases and J gave up 4 bases, with 16 bases separating them. In germline, CDR1 is LGHNT, CDR2 FRNRAP.